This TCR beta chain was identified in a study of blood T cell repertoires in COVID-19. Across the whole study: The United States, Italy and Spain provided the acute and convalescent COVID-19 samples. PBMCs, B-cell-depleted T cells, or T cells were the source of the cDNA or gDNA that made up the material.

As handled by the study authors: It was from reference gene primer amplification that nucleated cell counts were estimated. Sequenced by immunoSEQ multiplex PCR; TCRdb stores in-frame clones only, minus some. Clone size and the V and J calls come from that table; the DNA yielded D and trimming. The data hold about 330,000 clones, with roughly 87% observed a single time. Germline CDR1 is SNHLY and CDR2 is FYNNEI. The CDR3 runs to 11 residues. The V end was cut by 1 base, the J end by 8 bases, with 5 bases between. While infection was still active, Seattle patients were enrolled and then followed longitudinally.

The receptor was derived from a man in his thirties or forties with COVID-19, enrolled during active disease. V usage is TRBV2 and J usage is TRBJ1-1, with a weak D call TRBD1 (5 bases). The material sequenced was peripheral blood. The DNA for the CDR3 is TGTGCCAGCAGTGAAGAGGGGGAAGCTTTCTTT. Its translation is CASSEEGEAFF. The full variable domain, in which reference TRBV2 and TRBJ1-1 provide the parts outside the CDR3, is EPEVTQTPSHQVTQMGQEVILRCVPISNHLYFYWYRQILGQKVEFLVSFYNNEISEKSEIFDDQFSVERPDGSNFTLKIRSTKLEDSAMYFCASSEEGEAFFGQGTRLTVV.